Reported below is one TCR beta chain. These data belong to a study of CD8 T cells in Susac syndrome. Random hexamers were used to reverse transcribe an amount of about 0.45 to 1 ug RNA. The TCR beta CDR3 was amplified by immunoSEQ multiplex PCR across 54 Vbeta, 13 Jbeta. TCRdb redid the calling of the immunoSEQ multiplex PCR reads with MiXCR, one entry per CDR3 protein. The data hold 150,000 to 200,000 distinct CDR3 sequences, with about 94% observed a single time. Sequencing of TCR beta drew on CD8+ and CD4+ T cells from blood. Negative isolation was used for CD8+ and CD4+ T cells and FACS enrichment for TEMRA cells. The V gene lost 4 bases and the J gene lost 5 bases, with 11 bases spanning the gap. The CDR3 is made up of 13 amino acids. Germline values: CDR1 SGHRS, CDR2 YFSETQ.

J is TRBJ2-3 and V is TRBV5-1; D gene unclear. This TCR came from a human donor in good health. The sample taken for sequencing was CD4+ T cells from PBMCs. This CDR3 is CASSAAPEDTQYF. Here the CDR3 DNA reads TGCGCCAGCAGCGCCGCCCCAGAAGATACGCAGTATTTT. Based on the CDR3 plus reference TRBV5-1 and TRBJ2-3, the full variable domain is KAGVTQTPRYLIKTRGQQVTLSCSPISGHRSVSWYQQTPGQGLQFLFEYFSETQRNKGNFPGRFSGRQFSNSRSEMNVSTLELGDSALYLCASSAAPEDTQYFGPGTRLTVL.